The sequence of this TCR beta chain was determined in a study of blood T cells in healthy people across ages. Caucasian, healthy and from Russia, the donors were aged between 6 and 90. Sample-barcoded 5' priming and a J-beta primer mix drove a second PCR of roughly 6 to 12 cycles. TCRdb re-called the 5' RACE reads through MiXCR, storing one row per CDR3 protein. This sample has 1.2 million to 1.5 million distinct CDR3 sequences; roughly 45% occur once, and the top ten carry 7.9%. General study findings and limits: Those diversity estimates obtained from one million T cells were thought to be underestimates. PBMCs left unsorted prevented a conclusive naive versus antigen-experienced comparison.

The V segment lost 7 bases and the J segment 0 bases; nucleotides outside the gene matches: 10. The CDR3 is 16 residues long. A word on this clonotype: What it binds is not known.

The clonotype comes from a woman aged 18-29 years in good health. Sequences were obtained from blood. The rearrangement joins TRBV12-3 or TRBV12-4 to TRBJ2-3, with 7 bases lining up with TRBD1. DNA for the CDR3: TGTGCCAGCATTCGGTACAGGGGTGGGAGCACAGATACGCAGTATTTT. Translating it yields CASIRYRGGSTDTQYF.